A single sample is the source of the 2 T cell receptor beta chains below, sequenced in a study of shared clonotypes between healthy human individuals. Profiled with immunoSEQ multiplex PCR; TCRdb holds only in-frame clones, not every one. The sample includes millions of clones, 90% to 95% of them seen just once. Material: naive CD4+ T cells sorted from blood. Subset denoted: CD45RA+ positively selected. These receptors all stem from a man aged 18-30 years in good health.

The rearrangement joins TRBV5-1 to TRBJ2-6, with D perhaps matching TRBD2 (5 bases). The CDR3 is made up of 17 amino acids. Trimming removed 1 base from V and 0 bases from J, with 11 bases in between. Germline CDR1 is SGHRS and CDR2 is YFSETQ. CDR3 loop: CASSLQAVVSGANVLTF. For the CDR3, the DNA is TGCGCCAGCAGCTTGCAAGCGGTAGTCTCTGGGGCCAACGTCCTGACTTTC.

The J gene is TRBJ2-1, the V gene TRBV15; 8 bases align to TRBD1. Germline V gene lookup returns CDR1 LNHNV and CDR2 YYDKDF (reference sequence). The CDR3 is 17 residues long. V lost 2 bases and J lost 6; bases outside the gene matches: 12. In DNA, the CDR3 is TGTGCCACCAGCAGATACCCAGGGGGCTCGTCGGGCAATGAGCAGTTCTTC. This gives the protein CATSRYPGGSSGNEQFF.